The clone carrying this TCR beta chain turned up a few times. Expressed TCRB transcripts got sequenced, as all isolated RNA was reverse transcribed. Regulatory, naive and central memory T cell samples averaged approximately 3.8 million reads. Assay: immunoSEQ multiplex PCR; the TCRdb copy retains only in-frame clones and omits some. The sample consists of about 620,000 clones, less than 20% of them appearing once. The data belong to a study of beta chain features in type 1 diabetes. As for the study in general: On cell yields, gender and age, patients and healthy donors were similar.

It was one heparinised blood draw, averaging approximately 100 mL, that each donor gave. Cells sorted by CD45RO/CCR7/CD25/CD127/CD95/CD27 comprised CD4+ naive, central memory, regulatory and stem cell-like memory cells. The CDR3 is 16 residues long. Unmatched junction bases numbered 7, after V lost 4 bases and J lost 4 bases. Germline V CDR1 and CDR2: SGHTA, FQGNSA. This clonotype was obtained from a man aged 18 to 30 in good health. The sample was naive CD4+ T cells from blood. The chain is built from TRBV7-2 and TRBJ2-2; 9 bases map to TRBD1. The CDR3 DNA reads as TGTGCCAGCAGCTACGCCGGGACAGGGATCACCGGGGAGCTGTTTTTT. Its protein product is CASSYAGTGITGELFF.